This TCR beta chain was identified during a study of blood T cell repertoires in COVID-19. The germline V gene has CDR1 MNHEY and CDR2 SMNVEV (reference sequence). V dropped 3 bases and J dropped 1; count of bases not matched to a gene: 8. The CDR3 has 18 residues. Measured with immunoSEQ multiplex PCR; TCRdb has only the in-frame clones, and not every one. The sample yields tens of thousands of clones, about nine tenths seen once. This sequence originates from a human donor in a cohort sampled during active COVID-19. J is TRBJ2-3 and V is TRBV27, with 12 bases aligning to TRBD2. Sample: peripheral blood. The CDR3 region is CASSFRLAGAGGTDTQYF. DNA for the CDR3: TGTGCCAGCAGTTTTCGACTAGCGGGGGCCGGGGGCACAGATACGCAGTATTTT.